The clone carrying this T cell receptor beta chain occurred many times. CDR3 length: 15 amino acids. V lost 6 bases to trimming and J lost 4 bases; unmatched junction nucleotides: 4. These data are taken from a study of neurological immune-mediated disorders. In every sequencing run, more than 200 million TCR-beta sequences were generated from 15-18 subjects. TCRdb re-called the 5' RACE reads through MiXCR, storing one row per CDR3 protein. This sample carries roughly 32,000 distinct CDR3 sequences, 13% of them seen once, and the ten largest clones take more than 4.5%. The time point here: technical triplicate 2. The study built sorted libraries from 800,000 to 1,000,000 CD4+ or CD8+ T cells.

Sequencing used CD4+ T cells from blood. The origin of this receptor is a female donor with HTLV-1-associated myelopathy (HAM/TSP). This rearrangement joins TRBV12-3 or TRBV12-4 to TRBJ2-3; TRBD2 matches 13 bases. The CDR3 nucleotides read TGTGCCAGCAGACTAGCGGGAGGGCCCCCAGATACGCAGTATTTT. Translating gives CASRLAGGPPDTQYF.